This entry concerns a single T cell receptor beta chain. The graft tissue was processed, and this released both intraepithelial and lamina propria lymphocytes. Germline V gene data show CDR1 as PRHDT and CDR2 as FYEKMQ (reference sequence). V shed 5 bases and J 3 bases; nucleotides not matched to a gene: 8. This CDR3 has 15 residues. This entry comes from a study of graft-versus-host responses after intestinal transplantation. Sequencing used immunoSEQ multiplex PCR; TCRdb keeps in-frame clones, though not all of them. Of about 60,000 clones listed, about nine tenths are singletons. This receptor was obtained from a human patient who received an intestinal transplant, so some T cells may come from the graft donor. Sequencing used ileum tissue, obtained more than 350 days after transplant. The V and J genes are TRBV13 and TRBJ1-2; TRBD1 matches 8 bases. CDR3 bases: TGTGCCAGCAGCGTGGGACAGGCCTTCTACTATGGCTACACCTTC. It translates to CASSVGQAFYYGYTF. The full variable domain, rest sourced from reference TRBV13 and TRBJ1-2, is AAGVIQSPRHLIKEKRETATLKCYPIPRHDTVYWYQQGPGQDPQFLISFYEKMQSDKGSIPDRFSAQQFSDYHSELNMSSLELGDSALYFCASSVGQAFYYGYTFGSGTRLTVV.